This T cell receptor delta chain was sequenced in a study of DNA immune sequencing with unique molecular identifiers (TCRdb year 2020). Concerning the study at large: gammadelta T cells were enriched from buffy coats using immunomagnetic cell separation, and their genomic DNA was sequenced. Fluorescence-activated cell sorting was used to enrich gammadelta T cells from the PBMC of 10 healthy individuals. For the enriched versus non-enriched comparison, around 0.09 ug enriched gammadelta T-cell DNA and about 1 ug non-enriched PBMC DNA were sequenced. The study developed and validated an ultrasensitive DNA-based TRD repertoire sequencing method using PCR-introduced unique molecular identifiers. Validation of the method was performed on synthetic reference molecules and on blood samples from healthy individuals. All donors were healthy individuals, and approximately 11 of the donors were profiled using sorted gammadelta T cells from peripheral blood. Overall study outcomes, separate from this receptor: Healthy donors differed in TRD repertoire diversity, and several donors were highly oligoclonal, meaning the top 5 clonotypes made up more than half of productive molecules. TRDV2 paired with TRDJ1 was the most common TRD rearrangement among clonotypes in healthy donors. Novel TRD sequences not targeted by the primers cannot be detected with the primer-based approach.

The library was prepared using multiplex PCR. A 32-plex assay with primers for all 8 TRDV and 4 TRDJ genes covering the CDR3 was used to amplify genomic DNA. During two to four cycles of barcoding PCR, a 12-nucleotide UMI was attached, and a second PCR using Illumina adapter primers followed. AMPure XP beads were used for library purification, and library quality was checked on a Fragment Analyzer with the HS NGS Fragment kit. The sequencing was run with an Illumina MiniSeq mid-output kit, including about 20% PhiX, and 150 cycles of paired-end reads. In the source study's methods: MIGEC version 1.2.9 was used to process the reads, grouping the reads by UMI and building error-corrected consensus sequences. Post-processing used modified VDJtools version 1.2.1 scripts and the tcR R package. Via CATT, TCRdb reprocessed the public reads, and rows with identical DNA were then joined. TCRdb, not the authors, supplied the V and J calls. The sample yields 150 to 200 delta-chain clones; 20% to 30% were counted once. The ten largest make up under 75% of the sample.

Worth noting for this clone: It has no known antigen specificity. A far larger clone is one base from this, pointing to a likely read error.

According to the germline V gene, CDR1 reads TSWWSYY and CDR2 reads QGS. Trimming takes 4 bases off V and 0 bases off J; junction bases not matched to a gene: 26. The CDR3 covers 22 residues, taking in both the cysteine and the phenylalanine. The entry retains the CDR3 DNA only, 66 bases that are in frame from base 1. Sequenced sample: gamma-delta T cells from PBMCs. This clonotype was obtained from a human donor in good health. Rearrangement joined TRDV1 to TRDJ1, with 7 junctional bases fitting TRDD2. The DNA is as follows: TGTGCTCTTGGGGCCTTTCCTACGCTTCCTCGTGGGAATACGCCGTACACCGATAAACTCATCTTT. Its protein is CALGAFPTLPRGNTPYTDKLIF.